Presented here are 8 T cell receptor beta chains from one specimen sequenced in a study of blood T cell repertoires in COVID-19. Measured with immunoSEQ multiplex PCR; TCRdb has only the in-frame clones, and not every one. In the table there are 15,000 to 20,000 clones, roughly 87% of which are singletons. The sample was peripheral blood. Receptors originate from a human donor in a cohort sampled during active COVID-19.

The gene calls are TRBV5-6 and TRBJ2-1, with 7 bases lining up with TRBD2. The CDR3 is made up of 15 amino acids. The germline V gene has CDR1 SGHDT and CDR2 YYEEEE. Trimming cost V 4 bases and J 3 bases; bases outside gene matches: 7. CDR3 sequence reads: CASSRTTSDYNEQFF. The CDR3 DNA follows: TGTGCCAGCAGCCGAACTACTAGCGACTACAATGAGCAGTTCTTC.

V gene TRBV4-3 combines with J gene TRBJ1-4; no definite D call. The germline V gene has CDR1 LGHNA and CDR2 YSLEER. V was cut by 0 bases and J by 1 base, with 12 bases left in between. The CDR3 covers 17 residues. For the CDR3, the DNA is TGCGCCAGCAGCCAAGATATGACGCGGGGAACTAATGAAAAACTGTTTTTT. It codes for CASSQDMTRGTNEKLFF.

Here the CDR3 reads CASSLPRREQFF. In nucleotides, the CDR3 is TGTGCCAGCAGCTTACCCAGGAGGGAGCAGTTCTTC. The chain combines TRBV5-6 with TRBJ2-1; a possible D gene is TRBD2 (5 bases). This CDR3 has 12 residues. Germline assignment: CDR1 SGHDT and CDR2 YYEEEE. Trimming took off 2 bases at V and 10 bases at J, with 10 bases between the two ends.

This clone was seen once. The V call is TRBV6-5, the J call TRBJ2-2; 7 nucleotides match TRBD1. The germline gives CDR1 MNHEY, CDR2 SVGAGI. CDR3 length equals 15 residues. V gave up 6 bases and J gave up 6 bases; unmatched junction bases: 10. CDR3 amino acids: CASSRQGSYAGELFF. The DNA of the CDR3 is TGTGCCAGCAGCCGACAGGGTTCCTACGCCGGGGAGCTGTTTTTT.

The CDR3 nucleotides read TGTGCCAGCAGCGTAGAGGCTAGCCGGTATGAAAATACGCAGTATTTT. It codes for CASSVEASRYENTQYF. The V call is TRBV9, the J call TRBJ2-3; perhaps TRBD2 as D (5 bases). The V and J ends lost 0 bases and 7 bases respectively, with 18 bases between them. This CDR3 comprises 16 residues. CDR1 is SGDLS, CDR2 YYNGEE, per germline.

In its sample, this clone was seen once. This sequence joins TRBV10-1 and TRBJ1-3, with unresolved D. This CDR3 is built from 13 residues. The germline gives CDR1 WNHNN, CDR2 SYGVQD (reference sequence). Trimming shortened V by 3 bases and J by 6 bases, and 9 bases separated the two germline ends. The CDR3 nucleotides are TGCGCCAGCAGTGAAAATGGCCAAAACACCATATATTTT. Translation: CASSENGQNTIYF.

The CDR3 loop is CASSRHDRDRETQYF. For the CDR3, the DNA is TGTGCCAGCAGCCGGCATGACAGGGATAGGGAGACCCAGTACTTC. The chain employs TRBV7-6 and TRBJ2-5, with 7 positions matching TRBD1. CDR3 size: 15 residues. CDR1 is SGHVS and CDR2 is FNYEAQ in the germline V gene. Trimming took 5 bases from V and 5 from J; bases not matched to a gene: 11.

CDR3 amino acids: CASSKGYRGETQYF. For the CDR3, the DNA is TGTGCCAGCAGCAAAGGGTACAGGGGAGAGACCCAGTACTTC. This sequence joins TRBV21-1 and TRBJ2-5; the table's D call TRBD1 went unverified against the DNA. TRBV21-1 is shown as a pseudogene. This CDR3 is 14 amino acids long.